This T cell receptor (beta chain) was retrieved from a study of metastatic and nonmetastatic thyroid tumors. Ahead of thyroid surgery, no patient had received treatment of any kind. TCRdb re-clonotyped the PCR reads through MiXCR. In the table there are approximately 15,000 clones, around 13% of which are singletons. Losses at the gene ends were 4 bases for V and 0 bases for J; bases not matched to a gene: 8. This CDR3 spans 16 amino acids. CDR1 and CDR2 from the germline V gene are LGHNA and YNFKEQ. This clone was recorded many times. This chain uses TRBV4-2 with TRBJ2-7; 8 nucleotides line up with TRBD2. Material for sequencing was blood. This sequence was found in a female donor with papillary thyroid cancer or a benign thyroid nodule (not recorded which). Some clones in this sample may be carry-over from other donors' samples. CDR3 DNA: TGTGCCAGCAGCCCGACGGGGGGGGCGCGCTCCTACGAGCAGTACTTC. It yields the protein CASSPTGGARSYEQYF.